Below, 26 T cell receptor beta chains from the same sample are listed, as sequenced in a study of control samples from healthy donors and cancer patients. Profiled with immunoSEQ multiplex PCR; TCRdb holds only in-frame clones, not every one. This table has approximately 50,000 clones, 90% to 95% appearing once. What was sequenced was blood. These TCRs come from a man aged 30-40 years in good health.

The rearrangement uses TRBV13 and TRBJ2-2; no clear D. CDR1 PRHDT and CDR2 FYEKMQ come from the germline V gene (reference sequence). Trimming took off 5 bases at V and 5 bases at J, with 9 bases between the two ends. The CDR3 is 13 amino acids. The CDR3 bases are TGTGCCAGCAGCCCGAGTCGGACCGGGGAGCTGTTTTTT. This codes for CASSPSRTGELFF.

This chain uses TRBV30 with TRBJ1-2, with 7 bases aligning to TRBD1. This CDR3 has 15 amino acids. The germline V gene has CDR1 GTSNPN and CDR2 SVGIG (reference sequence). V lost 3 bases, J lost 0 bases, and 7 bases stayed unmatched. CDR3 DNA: TGTGCCTGGAGGGAACAGGGGCTCCCTAACTATGGCTACACCTTC. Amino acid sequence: CAWREQGLPNYGYTF.

CDR3 nucleotides: TGTGCCTCTGGCCGACACAACTATGGCTACACCTTC. It codes for CASGRHNYGYTF. V is TRBV11-3 and J is TRBJ1-2; D uncertain. The V end lost 11 bases, the J end lost 2 bases, and 12 bases lay between the germline ends. The length of the CDR3 is 12 residues. CDR1 and CDR2 from the germline V gene are SGHNT and YENEEA.

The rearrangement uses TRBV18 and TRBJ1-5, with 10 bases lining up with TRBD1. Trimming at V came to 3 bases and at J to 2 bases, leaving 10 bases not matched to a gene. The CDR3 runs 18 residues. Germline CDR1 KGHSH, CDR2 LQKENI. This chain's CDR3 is CASSPKSGQGVGNQPQHF. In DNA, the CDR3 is TGTGCCAGCTCACCTAAGTCCGGACAGGGGGTCGGCAATCAGCCCCAGCATTTT.

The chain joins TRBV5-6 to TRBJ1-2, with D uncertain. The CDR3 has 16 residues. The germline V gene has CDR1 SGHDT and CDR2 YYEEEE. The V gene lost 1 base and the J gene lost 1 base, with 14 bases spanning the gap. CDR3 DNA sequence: TGTGCCAGCAGCTTGTTTAACGGGCCGGGTAACTATGGCTACACCTTC. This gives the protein CASSLFNGPGNYGYTF.

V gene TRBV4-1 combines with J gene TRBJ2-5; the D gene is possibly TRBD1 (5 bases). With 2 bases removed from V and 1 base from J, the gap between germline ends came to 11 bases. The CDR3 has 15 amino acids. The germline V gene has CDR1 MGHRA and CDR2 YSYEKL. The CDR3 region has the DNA TGCGCCAGCAGCCAATGGGGCGGTACCCAAGAGACCCAGTACTTC. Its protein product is CASSQWGGTQETQYF.

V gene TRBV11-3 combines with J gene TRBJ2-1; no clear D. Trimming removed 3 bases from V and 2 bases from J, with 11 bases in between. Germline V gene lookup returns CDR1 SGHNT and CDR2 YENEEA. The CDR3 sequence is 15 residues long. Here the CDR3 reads CASSFLNSPYNEQFF. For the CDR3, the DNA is TGTGCCAGCAGCTTTTTAAATTCGCCCTACAATGAGCAGTTCTTC.

The CDR3 spells CASSRLPSNQPQHF. CDR3 nucleotides: TGTGCCAGCAGCCGCCTACCTAGCAATCAGCCCCAGCATTTT. The chain employs TRBV5-8 and TRBJ1-5; D not certain. Germline CDR1 SGHTS, CDR2 YDEGEE. This CDR3 is 14 amino acids long. V lost 4 bases to trimming and J lost 0 bases, with 8 bases between them.

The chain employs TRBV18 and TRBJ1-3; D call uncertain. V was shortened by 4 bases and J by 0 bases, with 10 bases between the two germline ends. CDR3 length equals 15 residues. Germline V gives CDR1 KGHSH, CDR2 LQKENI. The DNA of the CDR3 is TGTGCCAGCTCACAAAGGACCGACTCTGGAAACACCATATATTTT. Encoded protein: CASSQRTDSGNTIYF.

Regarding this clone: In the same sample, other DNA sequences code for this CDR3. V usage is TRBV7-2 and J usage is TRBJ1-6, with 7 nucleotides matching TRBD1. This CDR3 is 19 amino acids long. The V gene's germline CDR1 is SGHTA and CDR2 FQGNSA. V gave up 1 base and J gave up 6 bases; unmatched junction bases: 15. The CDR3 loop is CASSLVGGGWGQGNSPLHF. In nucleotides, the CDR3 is TGTGCCAGCAGCTTAGTAGGGGGCGGATGGGGGCAGGGTAATTCACCCCTCCACTTT.

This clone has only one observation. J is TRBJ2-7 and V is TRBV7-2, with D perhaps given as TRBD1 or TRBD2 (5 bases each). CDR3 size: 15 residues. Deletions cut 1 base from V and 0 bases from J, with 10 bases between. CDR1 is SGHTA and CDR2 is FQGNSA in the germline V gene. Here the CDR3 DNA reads TGTGCCAGCAGCTTAGGGGGGATGAGCTCCTACGAGCAGTACTTC. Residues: CASSLGGMSSYEQYF.

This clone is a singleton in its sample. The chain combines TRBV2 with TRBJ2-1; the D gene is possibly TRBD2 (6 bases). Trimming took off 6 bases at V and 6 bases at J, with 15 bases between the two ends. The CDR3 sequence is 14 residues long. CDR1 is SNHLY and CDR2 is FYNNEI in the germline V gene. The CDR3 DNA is TGTGCCAGCAGCCGGGACTCCCGGCCCAATGAGCAGTTCTTC. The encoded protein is CASSRDSRPNEQFF.

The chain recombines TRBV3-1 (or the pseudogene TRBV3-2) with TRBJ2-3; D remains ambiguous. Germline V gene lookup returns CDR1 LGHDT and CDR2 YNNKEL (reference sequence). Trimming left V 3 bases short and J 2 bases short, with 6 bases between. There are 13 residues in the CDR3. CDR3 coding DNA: TGTGCCAGCAGCCAGTTGGACACAGATACGCAGTATTTT. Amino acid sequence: CASSQLDTDTQYF.

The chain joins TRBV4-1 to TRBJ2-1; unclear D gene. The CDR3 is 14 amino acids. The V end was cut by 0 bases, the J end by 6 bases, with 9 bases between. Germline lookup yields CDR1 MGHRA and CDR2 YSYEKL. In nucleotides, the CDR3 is TGCGCCAGCAGCCAAGAACCAGGTATCAATGAGCAGTTCTTC. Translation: CASSQEPGINEQFF.

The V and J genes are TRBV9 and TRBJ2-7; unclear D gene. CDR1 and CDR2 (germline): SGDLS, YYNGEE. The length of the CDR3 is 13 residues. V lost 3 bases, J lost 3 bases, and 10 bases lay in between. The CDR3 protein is CASSGLHSYEQYF. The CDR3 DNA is TGTGCCAGCAGCGGCTTACACAGCTACGAGCAGTACTTC.

The CDR3 nucleotides read TGTGCCAGCGTCCAGGCAGGGGGCCAAAACATTCAGTACTTC. It translates to CASVQAGGQNIQYF. This chain links TRBV6-6 with TRBJ2-4; 8 nucleotides align to TRBD1. Trimming took 8 bases from V and 5 from J; bases not matched to a gene: 8. Looked up from germline, CDR1 is MNHNY and CDR2 is SVGAGI (reference sequence). The CDR3 runs 14 residues.

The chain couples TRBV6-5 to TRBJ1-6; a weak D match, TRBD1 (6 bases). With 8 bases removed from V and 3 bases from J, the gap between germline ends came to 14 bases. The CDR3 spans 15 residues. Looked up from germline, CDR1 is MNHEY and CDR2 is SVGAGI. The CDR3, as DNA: TGTGCCAGCGCTCTTCTGGACAGCTATAATTCACCCCTCCACTTT. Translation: CASALLDSYNSPLHF.

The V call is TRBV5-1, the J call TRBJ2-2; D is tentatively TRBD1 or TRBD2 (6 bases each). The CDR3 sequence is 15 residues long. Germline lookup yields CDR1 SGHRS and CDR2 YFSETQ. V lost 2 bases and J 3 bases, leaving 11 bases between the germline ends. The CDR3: CASSLGGRYTGELFF. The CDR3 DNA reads TGCGCCAGCAGCTTAGGGGGGAGGTACACCGGGGAGCTGTTTTTT.

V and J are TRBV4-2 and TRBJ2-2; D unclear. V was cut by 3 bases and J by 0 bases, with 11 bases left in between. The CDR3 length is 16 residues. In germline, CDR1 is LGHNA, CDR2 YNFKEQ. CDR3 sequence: CASSQERASNTGELFF. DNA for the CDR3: TGTGCCAGCAGCCAGGAGAGAGCCTCGAACACCGGGGAGCTGTTTTTT.

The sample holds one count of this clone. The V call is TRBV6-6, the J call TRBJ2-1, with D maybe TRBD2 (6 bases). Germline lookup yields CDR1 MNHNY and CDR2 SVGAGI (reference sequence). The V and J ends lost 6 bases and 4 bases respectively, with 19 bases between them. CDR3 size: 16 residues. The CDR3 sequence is CASSYATPGGYNEQFF. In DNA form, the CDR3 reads TGTGCCAGCAGCTACGCAACTCCCGGGGGTTACAATGAGCAGTTCTTC.

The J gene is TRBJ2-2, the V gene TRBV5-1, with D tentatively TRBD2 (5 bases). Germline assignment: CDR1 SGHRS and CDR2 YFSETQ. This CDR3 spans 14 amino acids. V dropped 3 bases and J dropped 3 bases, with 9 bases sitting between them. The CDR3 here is CASSSDWDTGELFF. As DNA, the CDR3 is TGCGCCAGCAGCTCGGACTGGGACACCGGGGAGCTGTTTTTT.

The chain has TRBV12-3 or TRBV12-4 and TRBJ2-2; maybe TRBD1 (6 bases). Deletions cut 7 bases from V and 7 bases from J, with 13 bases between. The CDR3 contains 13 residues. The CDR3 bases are TGTGCCAGCACAGGGGCATGGGGCGGGGAGCTGTTTTTT. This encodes CASTGAWGGELFF.

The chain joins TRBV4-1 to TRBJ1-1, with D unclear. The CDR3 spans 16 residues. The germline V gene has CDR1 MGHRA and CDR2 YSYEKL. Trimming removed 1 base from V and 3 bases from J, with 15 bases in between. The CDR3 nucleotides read TGCGCCAGCAGCCAAGGGGCTCAAGCTAGGGACACTGAAGCTTTCTTT. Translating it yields CASSQGAQARDTEAFF.

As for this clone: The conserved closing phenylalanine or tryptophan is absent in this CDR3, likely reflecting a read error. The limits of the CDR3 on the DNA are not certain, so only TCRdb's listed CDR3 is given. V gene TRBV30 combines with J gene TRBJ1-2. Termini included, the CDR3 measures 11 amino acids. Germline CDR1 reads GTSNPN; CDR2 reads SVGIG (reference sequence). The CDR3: CAWSDPTTVFA.

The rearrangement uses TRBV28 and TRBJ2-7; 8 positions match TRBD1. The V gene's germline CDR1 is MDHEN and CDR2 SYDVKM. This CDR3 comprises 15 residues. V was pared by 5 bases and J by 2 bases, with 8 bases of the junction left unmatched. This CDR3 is CASSPQGANTYEQYF. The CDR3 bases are TGTGCCAGCAGTCCCCAGGGGGCGAACACCTACGAGCAGTACTTC. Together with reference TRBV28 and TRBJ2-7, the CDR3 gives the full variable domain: DVKVTQSSRYLVKRTGEKVFLECVQDMDHENMFWYRQDPGLGLRLIYFSYDVKMKEKGDIPEGYSVSREKKERFSLILESASTNQTSMYLCASSPQGANTYEQYFGPGTRLTVT.

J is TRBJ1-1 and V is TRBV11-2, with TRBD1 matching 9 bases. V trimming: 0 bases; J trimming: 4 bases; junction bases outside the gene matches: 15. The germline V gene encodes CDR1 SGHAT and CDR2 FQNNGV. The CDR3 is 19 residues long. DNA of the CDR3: TGTGCCAGCAGCTTAGAGGGGACAGGGAAATCTATCTCGGGCACTGAAGCTTTCTTT. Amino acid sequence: CASSLEGTGKSISGTEAFF.